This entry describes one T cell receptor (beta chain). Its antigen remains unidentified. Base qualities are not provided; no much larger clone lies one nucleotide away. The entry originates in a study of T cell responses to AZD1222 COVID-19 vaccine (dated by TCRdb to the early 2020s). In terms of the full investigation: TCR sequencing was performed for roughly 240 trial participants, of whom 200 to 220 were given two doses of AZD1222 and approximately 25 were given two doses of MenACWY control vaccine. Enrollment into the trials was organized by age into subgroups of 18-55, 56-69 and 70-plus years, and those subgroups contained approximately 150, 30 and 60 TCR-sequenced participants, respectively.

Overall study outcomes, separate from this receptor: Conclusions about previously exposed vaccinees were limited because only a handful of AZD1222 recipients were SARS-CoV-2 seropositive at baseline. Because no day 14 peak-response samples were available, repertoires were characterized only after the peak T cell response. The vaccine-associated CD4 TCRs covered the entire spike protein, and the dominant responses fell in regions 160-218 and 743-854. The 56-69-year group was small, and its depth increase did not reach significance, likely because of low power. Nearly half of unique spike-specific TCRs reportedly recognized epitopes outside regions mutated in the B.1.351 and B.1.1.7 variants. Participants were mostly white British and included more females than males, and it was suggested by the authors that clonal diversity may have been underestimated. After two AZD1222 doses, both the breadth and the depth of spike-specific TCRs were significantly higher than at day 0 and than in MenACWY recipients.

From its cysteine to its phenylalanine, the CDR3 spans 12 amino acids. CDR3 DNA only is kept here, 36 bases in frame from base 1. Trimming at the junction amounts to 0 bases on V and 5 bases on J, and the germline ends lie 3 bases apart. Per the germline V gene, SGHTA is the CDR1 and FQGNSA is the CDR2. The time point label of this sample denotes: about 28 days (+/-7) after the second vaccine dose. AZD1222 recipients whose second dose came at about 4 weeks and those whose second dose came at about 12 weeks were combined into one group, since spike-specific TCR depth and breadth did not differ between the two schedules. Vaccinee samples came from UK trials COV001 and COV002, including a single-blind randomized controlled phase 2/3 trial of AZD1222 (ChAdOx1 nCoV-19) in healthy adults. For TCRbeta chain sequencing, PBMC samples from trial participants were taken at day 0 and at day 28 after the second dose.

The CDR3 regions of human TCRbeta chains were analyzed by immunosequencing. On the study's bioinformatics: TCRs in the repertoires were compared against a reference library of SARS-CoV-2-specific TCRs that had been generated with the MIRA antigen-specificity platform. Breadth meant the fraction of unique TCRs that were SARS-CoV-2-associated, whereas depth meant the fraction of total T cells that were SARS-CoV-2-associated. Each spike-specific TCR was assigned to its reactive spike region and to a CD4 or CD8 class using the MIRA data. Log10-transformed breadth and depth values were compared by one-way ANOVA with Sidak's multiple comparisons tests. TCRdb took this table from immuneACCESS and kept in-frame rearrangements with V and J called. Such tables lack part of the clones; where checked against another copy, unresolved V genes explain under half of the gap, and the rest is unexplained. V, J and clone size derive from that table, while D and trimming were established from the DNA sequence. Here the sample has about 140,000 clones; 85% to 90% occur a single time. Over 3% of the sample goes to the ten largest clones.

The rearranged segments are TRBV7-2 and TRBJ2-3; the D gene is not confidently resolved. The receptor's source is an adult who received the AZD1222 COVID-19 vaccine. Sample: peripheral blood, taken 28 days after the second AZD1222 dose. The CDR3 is CASSLALDTQYF. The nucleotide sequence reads TGTGCCAGCAGCTTAGCGCTAGATACGCAGTATTTT.